Shown below are 8 T cell receptor beta chains from a single sample sequenced in a study of CD8 T cells in Susac syndrome. After extraction with the RNeasy kit, about 0.45 to 1 ug of the RNA was reverse transcribed using random hexamers. TCRdb re-called the immunoSEQ multiplex PCR reads through MiXCR, storing one row per CDR3 protein. This sample carries 150,000 to 200,000 distinct CDR3 sequences, approximately 94% of them seen once, and the ten largest clones take approximately 0.098%. Sequenced material: CD4+ T cells from PBMCs. The receptors derive from a human donor in good health.

The chain links TRBV4-1 to TRBJ2-1; no reliable D call. The CDR3 covers 13 residues. Germline CDR1 MGHRA, CDR2 YSYEKL. Trimming removed 0 bases at V and 8 bases at J, with 8 bases between. The CDR3 nucleotides read TGCGCCAGCAGCCAAGAGCTGATCGATGAGCAGTTCTTC. The encoded protein is CASSQELIDEQFF.

V usage is TRBV30 and J usage is TRBJ1-4; TRBD1 agrees at 8 bases. With V trimmed by 0 bases and J by 8 bases, 5 bases remained unmatched. The CDR3 is made up of 14 amino acids. Looked up from germline, CDR1 is GTSNPN and CDR2 is SVGIG (reference sequence). This CDR3 reads CAWSVQGAGEKLFF. CDR3 DNA: TGTGCCTGGAGTGTGCAGGGGGCGGGAGAAAAACTGTTTTTT.

The rearrangement joins TRBV5-1 to TRBJ1-6; 9 nucleotides agree with TRBD1. The CDR3 is made up of 16 amino acids. In germline, CDR1 is SGHRS, CDR2 YFSETQ. V gave up 0 bases and J gave up 8 bases; unmatched junction bases: 6. The CDR3 sequence is CASSLDYRGQDSPLHF. The CDR3 region has the DNA TGCGCCAGCAGCTTGGATTACAGGGGGCAGGATTCACCCCTCCACTTT.

J is TRBJ2-1 and V is TRBV5-1; tentative D call: TRBD1 (6 bases). The V and J ends lost 0 bases and 1 base respectively, with 8 bases between them. This CDR3 has 15 residues. Germline V lookup: CDR1 SGHRS, CDR2 YFSETQ. The CDR3 spells CASSLGTASYNEQFF. For the CDR3, the DNA is TGCGCCAGCAGCTTGGGGACAGCTTCCTACAATGAGCAGTTCTTC.

V gene TRBV12-3 or TRBV12-4 combines with J gene TRBJ2-6; 7 positions match TRBD1. With 6 bases clipped from V and 0 bases from J, the junction kept 5 bases outside the gene matches. The CDR3 is 16 amino acids. The CDR3 reads CASRRDRASGANVLTF. In DNA, the CDR3 is TGTGCCAGCAGGAGGGACAGAGCCTCTGGGGCCAACGTCCTGACTTTC.

V gene TRBV20-1 combines with J gene TRBJ2-5, with D hard to call. CDR1 and CDR2 from the germline V gene are DFQATT and SNEGSKA (reference sequence). The CDR3 loop spans 14 amino acids. V shed 1 base and J shed 4 bases, with 13 bases lying between them. The CDR3 nucleotides read TGCAGTGCTAGAGCTCCCTGGGTGGGAGAGACCCAGTACTTC. Translating gives CSARAPWVGETQYF.

The chain employs TRBV28 and TRBJ2-7; 7 nucleotides line up with TRBD2. After removal of 7 bases from V and 3 bases from J, the junction contained 6 bases not matched to a gene. Germline-derived CDR1 and CDR2 are MDHEN and SYDVKM. CDR3 length: 13 amino acids. CDR3 nucleotide sequence: TGTGCCAGCACCACGGGGGGTTACTACGAGCAGTACTTC. Translation: CASTTGGYYEQYF. Based on the CDR3 plus reference TRBV28 and TRBJ2-7, the full variable domain is DVKVTQSSRYLVKRTGEKVFLECVQDMDHENMFWYRQDPGLGLRLIYFSYDVKMKEKGDIPEGYSVSREKKERFSLILESASTNQTSMYLCASTTGGYYEQYFGPGTRLTVT.

This chain joins TRBV7-2 and TRBJ2-7; tentatively, D is TRBD1 (6 bases). V gave up 7 bases and J gave up 5 bases, with 27 bases separating them. Germline V gene data show CDR1 as SGHTA and CDR2 as FQGNSA. This CDR3 region has 17 residues. CDR3 region: CASKDSVFRDKRDEQYF. CDR3 in DNA: TGTGCCAGCAAGGATTCGGTCTTTCGGGACAAAAGGGACGAGCAGTACTTC.